Presented here are 30 T cell receptor beta chains from one specimen sequenced in a study of identical twins. TCRdb redid the calling of the 5' RACE reads with MiXCR, one entry per CDR3 protein. The sample holds 1.5 million to 2 million distinct CDR3 sequences, less than 40% seen once. The sequenced sample was cord blood. The receptor source for this set is a newborn girl in good health.

The genes are TRBV15 and TRBJ2-7; weak D call: TRBD2 (6 bases). V gave up 5 bases and J gave up 0 bases, with 14 bases separating them. Germline loops: CDR1 LNHNV, CDR2 YYDKDF (reference sequence). The CDR3 spans 15 residues. The CDR3 nucleotides read TGTGCCACCAGCGACGGGACTCCTGGCTCCTACGAGCAGTACTTC. This sequence encodes CATSDGTPGSYEQYF.

This clonotype was seen at least ten times. The CDR3 sequence is CASSLVAGPPYEQYF. CDR3 nucleotide sequence: TGTGCCAGCAGTTTAGTAGCGGGTCCTCCCTACGAGCAGTACTTC. This chain uses TRBV12-3 or TRBV12-4 with TRBJ2-7; 7 bases agree with TRBD2. The CDR3 contains 15 residues. V was clipped by 1 base and J by 2 bases; unmatched bases: 5.

This clonotype was found a few times. J is TRBJ2-1 and V is TRBV5-1, with TRBD1 matching 7 bases. With V trimmed by 1 base and J by 1 base, 5 bases remained unmatched. CDR1 is SGHRS, CDR2 YFSETQ, per germline. The CDR3 is made up of 16 amino acids. This CDR3 reads CASSLSNRGSYNEQFF. The CDR3 nucleotides read TGCGCCAGCAGCTTGTCCAACAGGGGTTCCTACAATGAGCAGTTCTTC.

This chain connects TRBV28 to TRBJ1-2, with a weak D call TRBD1 (5 bases). CDR1 MDHEN and CDR2 SYDVKM come from the germline V gene. The germline V and J ends were trimmed by 5 bases and 5 bases, with 24 bases remaining between them. The CDR3 extends over 17 amino acids. In DNA, the CDR3 is TGTGCCAGCAGTCCCAGACTCCTCCGGGACGACAGTTATGGCTACACCTTC. It translates to CASSPRLLRDDSYGYTF.

J is TRBJ2-5 and V is TRBV3-1; D is uncertain. Trimming stripped 0 bases from V and 11 bases from J, with 16 bases between. Germline assignment: CDR1 LGHDT and CDR2 YNNKEL (reference sequence). The length of the CDR3 is 14 residues. DNA of the CDR3: TGTGCCAGCAGCCAAGATTATCTCACCGCGGCGCAGTACTTC. Its translation: CASSQDYLTAAQYF.

The table lists this clonotype with a few counts. The chain recombines TRBV5-5 with TRBJ2-1; D is unresolved. This CDR3 comprises 15 residues. V dropped 0 bases and J dropped 0 bases, with 7 bases sitting between them. In germline, CDR1 is SGHKS, CDR2 YYEKEE (reference sequence). CDR3 nucleotide sequence: TGTGCCAGCAGCTTGGAGACATACTCCTACAATGAGCAGTTCTTC. Amino acids: CASSLETYSYNEQFF.

V usage is TRBV20-1 and J usage is TRBJ1-5; D remains unclear. Per the germline V gene, CDR1 is DFQATT and CDR2 is SNEGSKA (reference sequence). Trimming cost V 5 bases and J 4 bases, with 12 bases left between them. The CDR3 loop spans 13 amino acids. The chain's CDR3 is CSAPKGYNQPQHF. CDR3 DNA sequence: TGCAGTGCTCCTAAGGGATATAATCAGCCCCAGCATTTT.

A few counts support this clonotype. This chain uses TRBV12-3 or TRBV12-4 with TRBJ1-2; TRBD1 is a possible D gene (6 bases). The CDR3 runs to 14 residues. Trimming cost V 7 bases and J 7 bases, with 19 bases left between them. The CDR3 nucleotides are TGTGCCAGCACCCAGACTCAGGGGTTGGTTGGCTACACCTTC. It yields the protein CASTQTQGLVGYTF.

This clonotype was counted a few times. V usage is TRBV20-1 and J usage is TRBJ1-6; 7 positions match TRBD1. Trimming cost V 1 base and J 7 bases; bases outside gene matches: 4. CDR3 size: 14 residues. CDR1 and CDR2 from the germline V gene are DFQATT and SNEGSKA (reference sequence). CDR3 in amino acids: CSARGTGANSPLHF. The CDR3 DNA is TGCAGTGCTAGAGGGACAGGTGCCAATTCACCCCTCCACTTT.

This clonotype appeared a few times. The chain is built from TRBV6-5 and TRBJ2-3, with D possibly being TRBD1 or TRBD2 (6 bases each). The CDR3 runs 18 residues. CDR1 and CDR2 from the germline V gene are MNHEY and SVGAGI. V gave up 0 bases and J gave up 1 base, with 17 bases separating them. CDR3 protein: CASSYSIGGTWGTDTQYF. The CDR3 bases are TGTGCCAGCAGTTACTCGATTGGGGGGACATGGGGCACAGATACGCAGTATTTT.

The chain recombines TRBV4-2 with TRBJ2-1, with D tentatively TRBD2 (6 bases). V was cut by 0 bases and J by 7 bases, with 13 bases left in between. This CDR3 has 15 amino acids. Germline values: CDR1 LGHNA, CDR2 YNFKEQ. CDR3 nucleotides: TGTGCCAGCAGCCAAGAAAGACTAGTAGGGAATGAGCAGTTCTTC. Its protein is CASSQERLVGNEQFF.

The V gene is TRBV20-1, the J gene TRBJ2-3; 8 nucleotides agree with TRBD2. V was clipped by 3 bases and J by 4 bases; unmatched bases: 3. Germline V gene sequence: CDR1 DFQATT, CDR2 SNEGSKA (reference sequence). The length of the CDR3 is 13 residues. CDR3 DNA sequence: TGCAGTGCTAGCGGGGGGGTCCCAGATACGCAGTATTTT. It specifies CSASGGVPDTQYF.

At least ten counts were recorded for this clonotype. The CDR3 DNA reads TGTGCCAGCAGTGAATGGGGGCTTGGCTACACCTTC. It translates to CASSEWGLGYTF. The J gene is TRBJ1-2, the V gene TRBV25-1, with D perhaps TRBD1 (6 bases). V was shortened by 1 base and J by 7 bases, with 7 bases between the two germline ends. CDR3 length: 12 amino acids. CDR1 is MGHDK and CDR2 is SYGVNS in the germline V gene.

Concerning this clonotype: A read error may explain this, as a much larger clone is one base away. The chain carries TRBV7-2 and TRBJ2-3; a weak D match, TRBD2 (5 bases). V was shortened by 5 bases and J by 4 bases, with 19 bases between the two germline ends. Germline V gene data show CDR1 as SGHTA and CDR2 as FQGNSA. The CDR3 is made up of 16 amino acids. DNA for the CDR3: TGTGCCAGCAGCACCCGAAGCGGAGTATACGCAGATACGCAGTATTTT. Translation: CASSTRSGVYADTQYF.

The CDR3 coding sequence is TGTGCCAGCAGTGCCCTGGGAGTCTACACCTTC. Amino acids: CASSALGVYTF. The chain couples TRBV25-1 to TRBJ1-2; no definite D call. The CDR3 consists of 11 residues. Germline loops: CDR1 MGHDK, CDR2 SYGVNS. Trimming removed 4 bases at V and 10 bases at J, with 10 bases between.

This clonotype appeared a few times. The chain combines TRBV7-9 with TRBJ2-3; the match to TRBD2 covers 8 bases. The CDR3 loop spans 15 amino acids. J gave up 0 bases and V 7 bases, and 6 bases lay outside the gene matches. CDR1 SEHNR and CDR2 FQNEAQ come from the germline V gene (reference sequence). The CDR3 sequence: CASTRLAPSTDTQYF. Written as DNA, the CDR3 is TGTGCCAGCACGCGACTAGCGCCTAGCACAGATACGCAGTATTTT.

The V gene is TRBV7-2, the J gene TRBJ2-7; no reliable D call. The CDR3 spans 13 residues. The V end lost 1 base, the J end lost 0 bases, and 4 bases lay between the germline ends. Germline values: CDR1 SGHTA, CDR2 FQGNSA. The CDR3 DNA is TGTGCCAGCAGCTTAGATAGCTCCTACGAGCAGTACGTC. This codes for CASSLDSSYEQYV.

This clonotype was counted only a few times. The CDR3 coding sequence is TGCAGTGCTTCGACTAGGTCCTACGAGCAGTACTTC. This sequence encodes CSASTRSYEQYF. The chain uses TRBV20-1 and TRBJ2-7; D is perhaps TRBD2 (6 bases). Germline V lookup: CDR1 DFQATT, CDR2 SNEGSKA (reference sequence). The length of the CDR3 is 12 residues. Trimming took off 5 bases at V and 1 base at J, with 9 bases between the two ends.

This clonotype was detected only a few times. The J gene is TRBJ2-3, the V gene TRBV20-1, with D possibly TRBD1 on 5 matching bases. Looked up from germline, CDR1 is DFQATT and CDR2 is SNEGSKA (reference sequence). V lost 7 bases and J 3 bases, leaving 14 bases between the germline ends. This CDR3 comprises 13 residues. This CDR3 is CSGRGRGTDTQYF. The CDR3 coding sequence is TGCAGTGGGCGTGGAAGGGGAACAGATACGCAGTATTTT.

The table lists this clonotype with a few counts. The V and J genes are TRBV5-1 and TRBJ1-1, with a weak D call TRBD1 (6 bases). In germline, CDR1 is SGHRS, CDR2 YFSETQ. Deletions cut 0 bases from V and 1 base from J, with 16 bases between. CDR3 length: 17 amino acids. CDR3 in DNA: TGCGCCAGCAGCTTGGCTACAGGGCGAAGCCAGAACACTGAAGCTTTCTTT. Protein product: CASSLATGRSQNTEAFF.

The chain joins TRBV2 to TRBJ2-2, with 10 bases fitting TRBD2. CDR3 length equals 12 residues. J lost 6 bases, V lost 10 bases, and 2 bases had no gene match. Germline V gives CDR1 SNHLY, CDR2 FYNNEI. The CDR3 DNA is TGTGCCAACCTAGCGGGGGCCGGGGAGCTGTTTTTT. It is translated as CANLAGAGELFF.

Comments on this clonotype: A much larger clone is a single base away; this may be a read error. The V call is TRBV5-1, the J call TRBJ2-5; D ambiguous. Matching the DNA end better, TRBJ2-7 makes the J call doubtful. The CDR3 is made up of 14 amino acids. Germline-derived CDR1 and CDR2 are SGHRS and YFSETQ. CDR3 residues: CAGSLRTFSYEQYF. CDR3 in DNA: TGCGCCGGCAGCTTGAGGACGTTTTCCTACGAGCAGTACTTC.

The sample holds a few counts of this clonotype. The V and J genes are TRBV20-1 and TRBJ1-6, with 7 bases aligning to TRBD1. From germline, CDR1 is DFQATT and CDR2 SNEGSKA (reference sequence). This CDR3 comprises 15 residues. V dropped 3 bases and J dropped 7; count of bases not matched to a gene: 9. Here the CDR3 DNA reads TGCAGTGCTAGGGGGGACAGAAGCGCGAATTCACCCCTCCACTTT. Translated, it gives CSARGDRSANSPLHF.

On this clonotype itself: The junction does not match germline at one end; this may be a read error. This chain uses TRBV15 with TRBJ2-7; D remains ambiguous. Germline loops: CDR1 LNHNV, CDR2 YYDKDF (reference sequence). This CDR3 is built from 12 residues. The CDR3 bases are TGTGCCACCGGCAGAGATGGGTACGAGCAGTACTTC. Residues: CATGRDGYEQYF.

This clonotype was seen only a few times. The gene calls are TRBV4-1 and TRBJ1-2; weak D call: TRBD1 (5 bases). The CDR3 has 15 amino acids. CDR1 is MGHRA and CDR2 is YSYEKL in the germline V gene. V was shortened by 0 bases and J by 8 bases, with 16 bases between the two germline ends. CDR3 protein: CASSQEMVSGGGYTF. CDR3 DNA sequence: TGCGCCAGCAGCCAAGAAATGGTTTCTGGGGGAGGCTACACCTTC.

As for this clonotype: Its ends do not fully match the called genes, so a read error is possible. The chain uses TRBV5-1 and TRBJ2-3, with D perhaps TRBD1 or TRBD2 (5 bases each). The CDR3 has 17 amino acids. CDR1 and CDR2 from the germline V gene are SGHRS and YFSETQ. CDR3 sequence: CVSSLRGGPTSTDTQYF. The CDR3 DNA sequence: TGCGTCAGCAGCTTGAGGGGCGGACCCACTAGCACAGATACGCAGTATTTT. The variable domain in full, completed from reference TRBV5-1 and TRBJ2-3, reads KAGVTQTPRYLIKTRGQQVTLSCSPISGHRSVSWYQQTPGQGLQFLFEYFSETQRNKGNFPGRFSGRQFSNSRSEMNVSTLELGDSALYLCVSSLRGGPTSTDTQYFGPGTRLTVL.

The rearrangement uses TRBV27 and TRBJ2-7; 11 bases agree with TRBD2. The CDR3 spans 15 residues. The germline V gene has CDR1 MNHEY and CDR2 SMNVEV (reference sequence). V was pared by 8 bases and J by 2 bases, with 8 bases of the junction left unmatched. The CDR3 DNA reads TGTGCCAGCCGCCCACTGGGACTAGCGGCCTACGAGCAGTACTTC. It yields the protein CASRPLGLAAYEQYF.

On this clonotype: Germline is not matched at one junction end, which may reflect a read error. The chain has TRBV29-1 and TRBJ2-7; D is perhaps TRBD1 (5 bases). The CDR3 has 12 residues. CDR1 and CDR2 from the germline V gene are SQVTM and ANQGSEA. Here the CDR3 DNA reads TGCAGCGTGGTGACAGCGCCCTACAAGCAGTACTTC. Protein product: CSVVTAPYKQYF.

V gene TRBV12-3 or TRBV12-4 combines with J gene TRBJ1-2, with D unclear. The V end lost 3 bases, the J end lost 2 bases, and 13 bases lay between the germline ends. The CDR3 length is 15 residues. The CDR3 loop is CASSLKAGSNYGYTF. CDR3 nucleotides: TGTGCCAGCAGTTTGAAGGCGGGGTCGAACTATGGCTACACCTTC.

The CDR3 DNA reads as TGTGCCAGCAGCTTAGGGGGACTGCTAAACACCGGGGAGCTGTTTTTT. Its translation: CASSLGGLLNTGELFF. The chain carries TRBV7-9 and TRBJ2-2; possible D gene TRBD2, 6 bases. The CDR3 extends over 16 amino acids. V was trimmed by 1 base and J by 2 bases, leaving 11 bases between them. Germline assignment: CDR1 SEHNR and CDR2 FQNEAQ (reference sequence).